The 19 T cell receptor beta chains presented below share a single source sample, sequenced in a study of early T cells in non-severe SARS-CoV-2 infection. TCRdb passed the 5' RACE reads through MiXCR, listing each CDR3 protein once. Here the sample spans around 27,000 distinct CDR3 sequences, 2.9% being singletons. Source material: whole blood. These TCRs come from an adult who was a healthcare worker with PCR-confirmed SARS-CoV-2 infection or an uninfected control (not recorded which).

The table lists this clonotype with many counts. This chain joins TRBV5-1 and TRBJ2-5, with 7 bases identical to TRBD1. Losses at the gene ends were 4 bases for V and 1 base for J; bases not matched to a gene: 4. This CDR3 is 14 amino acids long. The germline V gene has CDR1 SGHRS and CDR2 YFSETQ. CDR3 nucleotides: TGCGCCAGCAGCCCAAGACAGGGCCAAGAGACCCAGTACTTC. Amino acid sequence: CASSPRQGQETQYF.

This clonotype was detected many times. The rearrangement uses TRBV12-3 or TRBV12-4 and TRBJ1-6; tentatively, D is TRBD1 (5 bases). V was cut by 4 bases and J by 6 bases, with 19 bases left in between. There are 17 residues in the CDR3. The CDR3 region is CASSYDHSGTRNSPLHF. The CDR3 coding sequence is TGTGCCAGCAGTTATGACCACTCCGGGACCCGTAATTCACCCCTCCACTTT.

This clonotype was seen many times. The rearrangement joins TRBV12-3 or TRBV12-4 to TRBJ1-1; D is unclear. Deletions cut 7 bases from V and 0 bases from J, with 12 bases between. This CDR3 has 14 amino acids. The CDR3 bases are TGTGCCAGCATTGTGGGATCGATGAACACTGAAGCTTTCTTT. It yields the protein CASIVGSMNTEAFF.

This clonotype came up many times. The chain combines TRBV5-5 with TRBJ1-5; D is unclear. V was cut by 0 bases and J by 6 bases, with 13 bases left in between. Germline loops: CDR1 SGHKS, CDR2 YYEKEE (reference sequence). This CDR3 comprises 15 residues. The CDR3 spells CASSLAVTSGQPQHF. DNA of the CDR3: TGTGCCAGCAGCTTGGCTGTTACCTCCGGTCAGCCCCAGCATTTT. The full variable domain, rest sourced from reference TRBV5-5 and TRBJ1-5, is DAGVTQSPTHLIKTRGQQVTLRCSPISGHKSVSWYQQVLGQGPQFIFQYYEKEERGRGNFPDRFSARQFPNYSSELNVNALLLGDSALYLCASSLAVTSGQPQHFGDGTRLSIL.

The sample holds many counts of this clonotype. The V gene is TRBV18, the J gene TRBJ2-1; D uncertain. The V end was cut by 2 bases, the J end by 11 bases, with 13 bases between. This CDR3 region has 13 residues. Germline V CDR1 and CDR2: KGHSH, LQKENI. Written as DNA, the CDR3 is TGTGCCAGCTCACCAGAAGAACTTGGCAAGCAGTTCTTC. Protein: CASSPEELGKQFF.

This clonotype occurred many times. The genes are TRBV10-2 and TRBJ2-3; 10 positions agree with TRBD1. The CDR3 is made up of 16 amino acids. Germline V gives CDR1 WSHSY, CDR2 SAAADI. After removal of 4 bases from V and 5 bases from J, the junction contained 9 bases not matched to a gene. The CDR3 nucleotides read TGCGCCAGCAGTGCAAGGACAGGGGGGGATGGAGATACGCAGTATTTT. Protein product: CASSARTGGDGDTQYF.

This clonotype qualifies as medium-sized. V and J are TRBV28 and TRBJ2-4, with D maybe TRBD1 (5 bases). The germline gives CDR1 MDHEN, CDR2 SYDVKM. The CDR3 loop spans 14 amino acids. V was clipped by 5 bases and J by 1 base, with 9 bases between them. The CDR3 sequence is CASSPGWAKNIQYF. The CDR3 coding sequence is TGTGCCAGCAGTCCAGGGTGGGCCAAAAACATTCAGTACTTC.

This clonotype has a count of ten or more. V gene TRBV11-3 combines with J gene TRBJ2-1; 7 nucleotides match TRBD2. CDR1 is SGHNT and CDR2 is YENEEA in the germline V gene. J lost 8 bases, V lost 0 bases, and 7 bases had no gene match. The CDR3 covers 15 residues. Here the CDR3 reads CASSLDGGLGDEQFF. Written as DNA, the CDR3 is TGTGCCAGCAGCTTAGATGGCGGACTAGGCGATGAGCAGTTCTTC.

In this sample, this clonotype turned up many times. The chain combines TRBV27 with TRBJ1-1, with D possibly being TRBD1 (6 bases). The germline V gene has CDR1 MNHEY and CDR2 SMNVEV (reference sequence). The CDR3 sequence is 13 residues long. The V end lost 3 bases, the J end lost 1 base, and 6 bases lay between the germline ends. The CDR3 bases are TGTGCCAGCAGTTTGACAGGGAACACTGAAGCTTTCTTT. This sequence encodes CASSLTGNTEAFF.

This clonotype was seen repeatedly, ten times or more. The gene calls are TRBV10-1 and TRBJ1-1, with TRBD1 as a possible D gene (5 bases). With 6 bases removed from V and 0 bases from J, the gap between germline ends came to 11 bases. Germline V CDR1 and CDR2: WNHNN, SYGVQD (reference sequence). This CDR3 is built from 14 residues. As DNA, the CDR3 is TGCGCCAGCAGCCAAGGGGTCATGAACACTGAAGCTTTCTTT. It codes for CASSQGVMNTEAFF.

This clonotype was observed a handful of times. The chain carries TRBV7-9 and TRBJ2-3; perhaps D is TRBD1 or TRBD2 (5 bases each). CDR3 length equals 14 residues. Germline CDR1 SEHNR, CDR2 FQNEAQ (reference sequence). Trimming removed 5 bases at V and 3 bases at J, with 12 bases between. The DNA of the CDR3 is TGTGCCAGCAGCCTAGGGACCGCGACAGATACGCAGTATTTT. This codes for CASSLGTATDTQYF.

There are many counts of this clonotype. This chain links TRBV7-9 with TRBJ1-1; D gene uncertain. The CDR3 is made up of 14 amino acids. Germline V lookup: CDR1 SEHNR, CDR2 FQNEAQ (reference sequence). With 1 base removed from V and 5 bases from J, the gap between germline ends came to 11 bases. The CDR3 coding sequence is TGTGCCAGCAGCTTAGGTGCTGGGGAGACTGAAGCTTTCTTT. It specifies CASSLGAGETEAFF.

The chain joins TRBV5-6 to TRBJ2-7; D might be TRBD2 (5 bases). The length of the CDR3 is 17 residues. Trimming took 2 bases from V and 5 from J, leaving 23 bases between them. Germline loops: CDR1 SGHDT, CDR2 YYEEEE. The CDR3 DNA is TGTGCCAGCAGCTTCACTCATTTTCTACGGGGTTCCCACGAGCAGTACGTC. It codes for CASSFTHFLRGSHEQYV.

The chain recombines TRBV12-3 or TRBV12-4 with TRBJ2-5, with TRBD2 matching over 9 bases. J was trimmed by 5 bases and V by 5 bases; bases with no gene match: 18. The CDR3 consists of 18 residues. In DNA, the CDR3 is TGTGCCAGCAGTCCGACACCCGTAAGGACTAGCGCTGGCGAGACCCAGTACTTC. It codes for CASSPTPVRTSAGETQYF.

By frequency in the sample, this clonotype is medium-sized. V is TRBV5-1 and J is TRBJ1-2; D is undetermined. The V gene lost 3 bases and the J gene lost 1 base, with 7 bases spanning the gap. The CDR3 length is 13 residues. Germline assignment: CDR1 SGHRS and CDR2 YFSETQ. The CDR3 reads CASSSGVNYGYTF. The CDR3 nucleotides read TGCGCCAGCAGCTCCGGAGTTAACTATGGCTACACCTTC.

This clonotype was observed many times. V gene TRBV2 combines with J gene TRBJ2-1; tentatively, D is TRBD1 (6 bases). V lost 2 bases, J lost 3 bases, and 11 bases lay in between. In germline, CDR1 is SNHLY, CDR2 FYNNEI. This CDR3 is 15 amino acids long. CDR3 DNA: TGTGCCAGCAGTGAACAGGGGTTAGTCTACAATGAGCAGTTCTTC. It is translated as CASSEQGLVYNEQFF.

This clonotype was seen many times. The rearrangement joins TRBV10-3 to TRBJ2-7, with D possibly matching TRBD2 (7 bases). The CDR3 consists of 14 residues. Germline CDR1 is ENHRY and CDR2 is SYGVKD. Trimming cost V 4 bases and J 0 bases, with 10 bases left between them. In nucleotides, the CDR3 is TGTGCCATCAGTGGCGGGGGCAGCTCCTACGAGCAGTACGTC. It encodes CAISGGGSSYEQYV.

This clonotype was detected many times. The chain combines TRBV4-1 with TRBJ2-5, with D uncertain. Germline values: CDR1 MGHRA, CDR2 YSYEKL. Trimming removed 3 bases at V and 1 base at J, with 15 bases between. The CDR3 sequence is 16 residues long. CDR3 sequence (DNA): TGCGCCAGCAGCCAGCCACGACGCGGCAGCCAAGAGACCCAGTACTTC. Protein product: CASSQPRRGSQETQYF.

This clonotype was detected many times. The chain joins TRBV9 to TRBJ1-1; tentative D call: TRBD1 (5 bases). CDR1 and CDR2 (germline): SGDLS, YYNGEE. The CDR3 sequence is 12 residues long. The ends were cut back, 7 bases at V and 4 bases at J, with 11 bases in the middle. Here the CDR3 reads CASSGGTTEAFF. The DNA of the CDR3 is TGTGCCAGCTCTGGGGGTACCACTGAAGCTTTCTTT.